This T cell receptor (beta chain) was identified in a study of technical replicates of blood from four donors. Germline assignment: CDR1 WSHSY and CDR2 SAAADI. V dropped 2 bases and J dropped 5 bases, with 2 bases sitting between them. This CDR3 contains 11 residues. Profiling relied on immunoSEQ multiplex PCR, and the TCRdb table lists in-frame clones only, not all of them. The table lists tens of thousands of clones, approximately 92% of them singletons. The source material was T cells isolated from PBMCs. The chain couples TRBV10-2 to TRBJ2-3; D is undetermined. This clonotype originated in a human donor in good health. The CDR3 is CASSERDTQYF. The CDR3 DNA reads as TGCGCCAGCAGTGAGCGAGATACGCAGTATTTT.